The 15 T cell receptor beta chains below all came from one sample that was sequenced in a study of STAT5B mutations in CD4+ large granular lymphocyte leukemia. The assay was immunoSEQ multiplex PCR, and TCRdb's table has in-frame clones only and misses some. This table holds roughly 40,000 clones, more than 80% found once. The material sequenced was CD4+ T cells from blood buffy coats. Every receptor here comes from a human donor in good health.

This clone showed up just a few times. V gene TRBV19 combines with J gene TRBJ1-5; D ambiguous. The CDR3 runs 14 residues. The ends were cut back, 3 bases at V and 7 bases at J, with 13 bases in the middle. Germline assignment: CDR1 LNHDA and CDR2 SQIVND (reference sequence). CDR3 loop: CASSIEATGQPQHF. The CDR3 DNA reads as TGTGCCAGTAGTATCGAGGCTACGGGGCAGCCCCAGCATTTT.

The CDR3 DNA follows: TGTGCCAGCAGCGTAGCCCCGGACAGGGTCCTCAATGAGCAGTTCTTC. As protein: CASSVAPDRVLNEQFF. The chain is built from TRBV9 and TRBJ2-1; 8 nucleotides agree with TRBD1. V dropped 0 bases and J dropped 6; count of bases not matched to a gene: 8. The V gene's germline CDR1 is SGDLS and CDR2 YYNGEE. CDR3 length equals 16 residues. Looking up the rest from reference TRBV9 and TRBJ2-1 gives the full variable domain: DSGVTQTPKHLITATGQRVTLRCSPRSGDLSVYWYQQSLDQGLQFLIQYYNGEERAKGNILERFSAQQFPDLHSELNLSSLELGDSALYFCASSVAPDRVLNEQFFGPGTRLTVL.

The chain combines TRBV2 with TRBJ2-1; TRBD2 aligns across 8 bases. The ends lost 3 bases at V and 4 bases at J; junction bases unmatched: 5. CDR1 is SNHLY, CDR2 FYNNEI, per germline. This CDR3 is 15 amino acids long. The CDR3, as DNA: TGTGCCAGCAGTGACTCGGGGGGGGCGTACAATGAGCAGTTCTTC. Translating gives CASSDSGGAYNEQFF.

V is TRBV4-3 and J is TRBJ1-5; D is uncertain. CDR1 LGHNA and CDR2 YSLEER come from the germline V gene. Trimming pared 0 bases from V and 2 bases from J, leaving 8 bases between. This CDR3 is built from 15 residues. In DNA, the CDR3 is TGCGCCAGCAGCCAAGAGGCTGGGGGCAATCAGCCCCAGCATTTT. Translating it yields CASSQEAGGNQPQHF.

J is TRBJ2-2 and V is TRBV7-8, with D perhaps matching TRBD1 (6 bases). Germline CDR1 is SGHVS and CDR2 is FQNEAQ. Deletions cut 2 bases from V and 6 bases from J, with 19 bases between. This CDR3 is built from 17 residues. The CDR3 DNA reads TGTGCCAGCAGCTTAAATAGTGGGGGCCCAAGGGCCGGGGAGCTGTTTTTT. It is translated as CASSLNSGGPRAGELFF.

The chain employs TRBV19 and TRBJ1-5; D not certain. CDR3 size: 13 residues. CDR1 is LNHDA and CDR2 is SQIVND in the germline V gene (reference sequence). V dropped 8 bases and J dropped 4 bases, with 12 bases sitting between them. CDR3 region: CASRLDLNQPQHF. The CDR3 DNA reads as TGTGCCAGTCGCCTTGATTTGAATCAGCCCCAGCATTTT.

The V and J genes are TRBV10-3 and TRBJ1-2; no clear D gene. The CDR3 consists of 14 residues. Trimming took 4 bases from V and 1 from J, leaving 10 bases between them. Germline V gives CDR1 ENHRY, CDR2 SYGVKD. CDR3 in DNA: TGTGCCATCAGTGCCACGGAAGGTAACTATGGCTACACCTTC. Its translation: CAISATEGNYGYTF.

The chain carries TRBV9 and TRBJ2-3; TRBD1 might be the D (6 bases). The CDR3 is 15 residues long. The germline V gene encodes CDR1 SGDLS and CDR2 YYNGEE. V lost 2 bases and J 4 bases, leaving 14 bases between the germline ends. The CDR3 is CASSVAGVGPDTQYF. CDR3 sequence (DNA): TGTGCCAGCAGCGTGGCAGGGGTTGGTCCAGATACGCAGTATTTT.

The rearrangement links TRBV6-6 to TRBJ2-1; D might be TRBD2 (6 bases). V lost 6 bases and J 4 bases, leaving 16 bases between the germline ends. The CDR3 has 15 amino acids. From germline, CDR1 is MNHNY and CDR2 SVGAGI (reference sequence). The CDR3 region has the DNA TGTGCCAGCAGGGGGCCGGGACTTGAATACAATGAGCAGTTCTTC. This codes for CASRGPGLEYNEQFF.

This clone occurred once. This sequence joins TRBV5-1 and TRBJ2-3, with D perhaps matching TRBD2 (6 bases). V was cut by 2 bases and J by 4 bases, with 17 bases left in between. CDR1 and CDR2 (germline): SGHRS, YFSETQ. This CDR3 contains 16 residues. Here the CDR3 reads CASSLMIFGGADTQYF. The CDR3 DNA is TGCGCCAGCAGCTTAATGATCTTCGGAGGGGCAGATACGCAGTATTTT.

The chain joins TRBV29-1 to TRBJ1-5; weak D call: TRBD1 (6 bases). This CDR3 is 14 amino acids long. V dropped 4 bases and J dropped 0 bases, with 10 bases sitting between them. Germline V CDR1 and CDR2: SQVTM, ANQGSEA. The CDR3 coding sequence is TGCAGCGTTGCGGACAGTAATAGCAATCAGCCCCAGCATTTT. This translates into CSVADSNSNQPQHF.

In its sample, this clone was seen a few times. CDR3 in DNA: TGTGCCACCAGCAGTAGCGGGACCCCCTACGAGCAGTACTTC. It encodes CATSSSGTPYEQYF. This sequence joins TRBV15 and TRBJ2-7; 8 nucleotides line up with TRBD2. Unmatched junction bases numbered 3, after V lost 3 bases and J lost 2 bases. The CDR3 sequence is 14 residues long. CDR1 and CDR2 from the germline V gene are LNHNV and YYDKDF (reference sequence).

This clone was counted a single time. The genes are TRBV18 and TRBJ1-1, with no clear D. Per the germline V gene, CDR1 is KGHSH and CDR2 is LQKENI. The CDR3 totals 15 residues. The V gene lost 4 bases and the J gene lost 2 bases, with 14 bases spanning the gap. CDR3 nucleotides: TGTGCCAGCTCACTAGCTTTCCTGGGAAACACTGAAGCTTTCTTT. Translating gives CASSLAFLGNTEAFF.

The V call is TRBV27, the J call TRBJ2-3; possibly TRBD2 for D (5 bases). The CDR3 runs to 12 residues. V was clipped by 2 bases and J by 9 bases, with 9 bases between them. Germline V CDR1 and CDR2: MNHEY, SMNVEV (reference sequence). CDR3 coding DNA: TGTGCCAGCAGTTTAAAGGGAGACACGCAGTATTTT. Its protein product is CASSLKGDTQYF.

This clone has only a few counts. V and J are TRBV30 and TRBJ1-5, with D tentatively TRBD1 (5 bases). Germline CDR1 is GTSNPN and CDR2 is SVGIG (reference sequence). This CDR3 spans 16 amino acids. V was pared by 5 bases and J by 2 bases, with 19 bases between. The CDR3 nucleotides read TGTGCCTGGGGGATAAGCCCTCGGGACCGCAATCAGCCCCAGCATTTT. It specifies CAWGISPRDRNQPQHF.